This TCR beta chain was identified in a study of T cells after yellow fever vaccination. Study-level findings and limits: Most clones from primary vaccination were detected again post-booster (around 96% CD4, 88% CD8). Clonotypes appearing in both CD4 and CD8 compartments existed, and their share was small. Weaker overall was a secondary response that nonetheless peaked faster, on day 5 versus 15. Abundant bulk-population clonotypes could contaminate the FACS-sorted repertoires.

CDR3 length: 15 residues. The V gene lost 2 bases and the J gene lost 0 bases, with 8 bases spanning the gap. Germline V CDR1 and CDR2: SGHTA, FQGNSA. Each CDR3 protein gets one entry after TCRdb re-called the 5' RACE reads with MiXCR. This repertoire shows 500,000 to 650,000 distinct CDR3 sequences, less than 20% found once; its top ten account for 15% to 20%. This clonotype showed up many times. Its antigen is not known. The chain uses TRBV7-2 and TRBJ1-5; D gene unclear. The sample here was PBMCs, taken 4 to 5 days after the first yellow fever vaccination. The sequence came from a young man who received the YFV17D yellow fever vaccine. Here the CDR3 DNA reads TGTGCCAGCAGCTTAATGTGGAATAGCAATCAGCCCCAGCATTTT. It encodes CASSLMWNSNQPQHF. Full variable domain (remainder filled in from reference TRBV7-2 and TRBJ1-5): GAGVSQSPSNKVTEKGKDVELRCDPISGHTALYWYRQSLGQGLEFLIYFQGNSAPDKSGLPSDRFSAERTGGSVSTLTIQRTQQEDSAVYLCASSLMWNSNQPQHFGDGTRLSIL.